Shown below are 11 T cell receptor beta chains from a single sample sequenced in a study of T cells expressing NK-cell markers. Reanalyzing the 5' RACE reads, TCRdb keeps one entry per CDR3 protein, without DNA. This sample's table reports about 160,000 distinct CDR3 sequences. Sequences were obtained from blood T cells: a sorted CD56 or NKG2C T cell subset, CD4+ or CD8+ T cells, or bulk PBMC T cells (not recorded which). The receptor set was obtained from a woman between 18 and 70 years old in good health.

This sequence joins TRBV6-1 and TRBJ2-1; as DNA is missing, the TRBD1 call by TCRdb cannot be tested. This CDR3 region has 16 residues. The V gene's germline CDR1 is MNHNS and CDR2 SASEGT. The CDR3 sequence is CASSEVPGRQYNEQFF.

The chain employs TRBV28 and TRBJ1-5; TCRdb picks TRBD1, but there is no DNA to check that call. This CDR3 has 15 residues. Germline V gene sequence: CDR1 MDHEN, CDR2 SYDVKM. The CDR3 sequence is CASRSQGYSNQPQHF.

The rearrangement uses TRBV12-3 or TRBV12-4 and TRBJ2-4; the D gene TCRdb calls, TRBD1, cannot be checked with no DNA. This CDR3 is 14 amino acids long. CDR3 loop: CASSRTGVGYIQYF.

The rearrangement joins TRBV20-1 to TRBJ2-1; TCRdb's D call, TRBD1, is unchecked because there is no DNA. The CDR3 spans 15 residues. Germline assignment: CDR1 DFQATT and CDR2 SNEGSKA (reference sequence). This CDR3 reads CSALIGGTGRNEQFF.

The gene calls are TRBV6-1 and TRBJ2-7; checking the TCRdb D call of TRBD1 is not possible without DNA. The CDR3 has 15 residues. Germline V gene sequence: CDR1 MNHNS, CDR2 SASEGT. The chain's CDR3 is CASSRPGQGSYEQYF.

The chain uses TRBV27 and TRBJ2-2; checking the TCRdb D call of TRBD1 is not possible without DNA. The CDR3 length is 15 residues. CDR1 and CDR2 (germline): MNHEY, SMNVEV (reference sequence). The CDR3 sequence is CASSLGASRSGELFF.

This sequence joins TRBV2 and TRBJ2-5; the D call from TCRdb, TRBD2, cannot be confirmed without DNA. The CDR3 length is 13 residues. Germline loops: CDR1 SNHLY, CDR2 FYNNEI. This CDR3 reads CASHKAREETQYF.

This chain joins TRBV4-1 and TRBJ2-7. This CDR3 comprises 15 residues. CDR1 MGHRA and CDR2 YSYEKL come from the germline V gene. The CDR3 region is CASSQGNRGSYEQYF.

V usage is TRBV7-3 and J usage is TRBJ2-1; TCRdb's assignment of TRBD1 cannot be checked, as there is no DNA. The CDR3 has 15 residues. In germline, CDR1 is SGHTA, CDR2 FQGTGA. Here the CDR3 reads CASSLSVGAPNEQFF.

The rearrangement links TRBV3-1 to TRBJ1-2; the D call of TRBD1 rests on TCRdb alone, since no DNA is present to check it. The CDR3 consists of 14 residues. CDR1 is LGHDT and CDR2 is YNNKEL in the germline V gene (reference sequence). The CDR3 sequence: CASRQTGGRYGYTF.

The CDR3 spells CASSAEGTGFSSGNTIYF. The rearrangement links TRBV5-5 to TRBJ1-3; TCRdb returns TRBD1, unconfirmable since there is no DNA. Germline assignment: CDR1 SGHKS and CDR2 YYEKEE (reference sequence). CDR3 length: 18 residues. The full variable domain, in which reference TRBV5-5 and TRBJ1-3 provide the parts outside the CDR3, is DAGVTQSPTHLIKTRGQQVTLRCSPISGHKSVSWYQQVLGQGPQFIFQYYEKEERGRGNFPDRFSARQFPNYSSELNVNALLLGDSALYLCASSAEGTGFSSGNTIYFGEGSWLTVV.